This TCR beta chain was captured in a study of PD-L1 blockade in urothelial cancer. Study summary: Blood samples had a median of around 150,000 T cells.

Repertoires were generated with immunoSEQ multiplex PCR, while TCRdb's copy carries only in-frame clones and drops some. Among tens of thousands of clones listed, approximately 81% were seen once. The CDR3 has 12 amino acids. Germline V gene sequence: CDR1 SGHRS, CDR2 YFSETQ. Trimming cost V 4 bases and J 3 bases, with 5 bases left between them. The TCR sequence derives from a man between 65 and 80 years old with urothelial cancer. Material: PBMCs, obtained around atezolizumab (anti-PD-L1) treatment. The genes are TRBV5-1 and TRBJ2-1; D unresolved. CDR3 coding DNA: TGCGCCAGCAGCGAGGACTACAATGAGCAGTTCTTC. Residues: CASSEDYNEQFF.